Following are 32 T cell receptor beta chains from one sample sequenced in a study of beta chain features in type 1 diabetes. Whole-study findings and limits: Significant though moderate, a shortening of TCRB CDR3s appeared in all four CD4+ subsets of Type 1 diabetes patients.

Every bit of the isolated RNA underwent reverse transcription, so sequencing read expressed TCRB transcripts. This table comes from immunoSEQ multiplex PCR, and its TCRdb copy is limited to in-frame clones, with some not included. The sample carries roughly 220,000 clones, 16% recorded once. These receptors' targets are unknown. The sample comprised naive CD4+ T cells from blood. All receptors derive from a man aged 30-40 years with type 1 diabetes.

This chain uses TRBV4-2 with TRBJ1-4; D gene ambiguous. Germline values: CDR1 LGHNA, CDR2 YNFKEQ. The V end lost 2 bases, the J end lost 0 bases, and 7 bases lay between the germline ends. The CDR3 is 15 residues long. The CDR3 loop reads CASSQWSPTNEKLFF. In nucleotides, the CDR3 is TGTGCCAGCAGCCAATGGTCCCCAACTAATGAAAAACTGTTTTTT.

This chain connects TRBV7-9 to TRBJ1-1; TRBD1 aligns across 8 bases. Germline CDR1 is SEHNR and CDR2 is FQNEAQ (reference sequence). J lost 9 bases, V lost 5 bases, and 8 bases had no gene match. The CDR3 length is 13 residues. The CDR3 DNA follows: TGTGCCAGCAGCCCGCTCGGACAGGGTAAAGCTTTCTTT. This gives the protein CASSPLGQGKAFF.

This clone occurred a few times. CDR3 in DNA: TGTGCCATCAGGGGGAGCGACACTGAAGCTTTCTTT. Residues: CAIRGSDTEAFF. This chain joins TRBV10-3 and TRBJ1-1; D is ambiguous. Germline V CDR1 and CDR2: ENHRY, SYGVKD. The CDR3 consists of 12 residues. With 6 bases removed from V and 3 bases from J, the gap between germline ends came to 8 bases.

A few counts support this clone. This sequence joins TRBV28 and TRBJ2-7; either TRBD1 or TRBD2 may supply D (5 bases each). The CDR3 covers 14 residues. Germline V gene lookup returns CDR1 MDHEN and CDR2 SYDVKM. The V end lost 5 bases, the J end lost 3 bases, and 14 bases lay between the germline ends. Here the CDR3 reads CASSLYGTDYEQYF. CDR3 DNA: TGTGCCAGCAGTCTGTACGGGACGGACTACGAGCAGTACTTC.

The V gene is TRBV11-2, the J gene TRBJ2-3; 8 bases map to TRBD2. CDR1 and CDR2 (germline): SGHAT, FQNNGV. With V trimmed by 5 bases and J by 3 bases, 7 bases remained unmatched. The CDR3 runs to 15 residues. DNA of the CDR3: TGTGCCAGCAGCCGGGGAGCGGGAGCGACAGATACGCAGTATTTT. Translation gives CASSRGAGATDTQYF.

This clone was seen only a few times. The chain is built from TRBV28 and TRBJ2-7, with 7 bases fitting TRBD2. Germline CDR1 reads MDHEN; CDR2 reads SYDVKM. J lost 6 bases, V lost 5 bases, and 10 bases had no gene match. This CDR3 is 14 amino acids long. CDR3 in DNA: TGTGCCAGCAGTCCGGGAGGTCATGCTGGCGAGCAGTACTTC. This sequence encodes CASSPGGHAGEQYF.

This clone has just a few counts. The chain carries TRBV28 and TRBJ2-5; 9 nucleotides align to TRBD1. V shed 5 bases, J shed 5 bases, and the junction held 6 bases outside the gene matches. The length of the CDR3 is 14 residues. CDR1 MDHEN and CDR2 SYDVKM come from the germline V gene. This CDR3 is CASSPGQGMETQYF. CDR3 coding DNA: TGTGCCAGCAGTCCGGGACAGGGAATGGAGACCCAGTACTTC.

This clone has just a few counts. V is TRBV9 and J is TRBJ2-6, with 7 positions matching TRBD1. The CDR3 covers 15 residues. CDR1 and CDR2 from the germline V gene are SGDLS and YYNGEE. The trim removed 5 bases at V and 0 bases at J, leaving 2 bases unmatched. Here the CDR3 DNA reads TGTGCCAGCAGTAGACAGGGCTCTGGGGCCAACGTCCTGACTTTC. Amino acid sequence: CASSRQGSGANVLTF.

This chain uses TRBV29-1 with TRBJ1-1; tentatively, D is TRBD1 (6 bases). Germline CDR1 reads SQVTM; CDR2 reads ANQGSEA. The CDR3 loop spans 14 amino acids. V lost 7 bases to trimming and J lost 2 bases, with 17 bases between them. The CDR3 sequence is CSAGRSGVNTEAFF. CDR3 sequence (DNA): TGCAGCGCCGGACGATCAGGGGTTAACACTGAAGCTTTCTTT.

The CDR3 DNA reads TGCAGCGTCCCAAGGCTAGTCACAGATACGCAGTATTTT. This encodes CSVPRLVTDTQYF. The genes are TRBV29-1 and TRBJ2-3; no reliable D call. The V gene lost 6 bases and the J gene lost 2 bases, with 12 bases spanning the gap. The CDR3 runs to 13 residues. Germline V gene sequence: CDR1 SQVTM, CDR2 ANQGSEA.

The chain employs TRBV10-3 and TRBJ1-2; D is possibly TRBD1 (5 bases). Germline V gene sequence: CDR1 ENHRY, CDR2 SYGVKD. Trimming pared 4 bases from V and 8 bases from J, leaving 14 bases between. The CDR3 is 13 residues long. CDR3 loop: CAISGAGDSGYTF. DNA for the CDR3: TGTGCCATCAGTGGGGCGGGGGACTCCGGCTACACCTTC.

This chain joins TRBV7-6 and TRBJ2-3; 8 bases map to TRBD1. With 0 bases clipped from V and 2 bases from J, the junction kept 7 bases outside the gene matches. This CDR3 spans 17 amino acids. The V gene's germline CDR1 is SGHVS and CDR2 FNYEAQ. CDR3 coding DNA: TGTGCCAGCAGCTTAGCGGGTAGGGACAGGACCACAGATACGCAGTATTTT. This sequence encodes CASSLAGRDRTTDTQYF.

This clone was found a few times. The chain recombines TRBV7-2 with TRBJ1-4; D is unclear. With 6 bases removed from V and 3 bases from J, the gap between germline ends came to 17 bases. The CDR3 sequence is 16 residues long. Germline lookup yields CDR1 SGHTA and CDR2 FQGNSA. The CDR3 nucleotides are TGTGCCAGCAGTCGCCGTGGGGTAACGGCTAATGAAAAACTGTTTTTT. It is translated as CASSRRGVTANEKLFF.

This rearrangement joins TRBV23-1 to TRBJ2-7; possibly TRBD1 for D (5 bases). TRBV23-1 is recorded as an ORF, its role being uncertain. V was trimmed by 0 bases and J by 5 bases, leaving 11 bases between them. The CDR3 extends over 14 amino acids. In DNA form, the CDR3 reads TGCGCCAGCAGTCAATCGAGGACACAGCACGAGCAGTACTTC. Encoded protein: CASSQSRTQHEQYF.

This clone appeared a single time. V gene TRBV28 combines with J gene TRBJ2-4; D unclear. The CDR3 is 15 residues long. Looked up from germline, CDR1 is MDHEN and CDR2 is SYDVKM. Trimming removed 6 bases from V and 3 bases from J, with 15 bases in between. In DNA, the CDR3 is TGTGCCAGCAGCCAAGGACCTGGTCTCAAAAACATTCAGTACTTC. It encodes CASSQGPGLKNIQYF.

The V call is TRBV25-1, the J call TRBJ2-1; D gene uncertain. With 4 bases removed from V and 3 bases from J, the gap between germline ends came to 7 bases. The CDR3 covers 13 residues. Germline V gene sequence: CDR1 MGHDK, CDR2 SYGVNS. For the CDR3, the DNA is TGTGCCAGCAGTGCCAGAAACTACAATGAGCAGTTCTTC. Residues: CASSARNYNEQFF.

Here the CDR3 reads CASRQTEGGEQYF. The CDR3 bases are TGTGCCAGCAGACAAACAGAGGGCGGCGAGCAGTACTTC. The chain uses TRBV7-2 and TRBJ2-7; perhaps TRBD2 as D (5 bases). V was shortened by 6 bases and J by 6 bases, with 15 bases between the two germline ends. Germline-derived CDR1 and CDR2 are SGHTA and FQGNSA. The CDR3 has 13 amino acids.

This clone occurred a few times. This chain joins TRBV18 and TRBJ2-3; no definite D call. V was pared by 3 bases and J by 1 base, with 5 bases between. The CDR3 covers 13 residues. CDR1 is KGHSH and CDR2 is LQKENI in the germline V gene. The CDR3 DNA follows: TGTGCCAGCTCACCCCAGGGCACAGATACGCAGTATTTT. Translation gives CASSPQGTDTQYF.

The chain couples TRBV5-1 to TRBJ2-1; TRBD2 agrees at 12 bases. Per germline, CDR1 SGHRS and CDR2 YFSETQ. The length of the CDR3 is 18 residues. V gave up 4 bases and J gave up 0 bases; unmatched junction bases: 8. CDR3 residues: CASSPGTSGQSSYNEQFF. The CDR3 DNA is TGCGCCAGCAGCCCCGGGACTAGCGGGCAAAGCTCCTACAATGAGCAGTTCTTC.

Remarks on this clone: Other DNA sequences in this specimen translate into the identical CDR3. The chain has TRBV7-2 and TRBJ1-1; D not certain. Trimming took 3 bases from V and 1 from J, leaving 0 bases between them. CDR3 length equals 11 residues. CDR1 SGHTA and CDR2 FQGNSA come from the germline V gene. The CDR3 is CASSLNTEAFF. CDR3 nucleotides: TGTGCCAGCAGCTTGAACACTGAAGCTTTCTTT.

This clone appeared a few times. The rearrangement uses TRBV10-3 and TRBJ2-3; 16 positions match TRBD2. Germline assignment: CDR1 ENHRY and CDR2 SYGVKD. V gave up 6 bases and J gave up 0 bases; unmatched junction bases: 12. The CDR3 consists of 20 residues. This chain's CDR3 is CAIRSPAGTSGRVSTDTQYF. Here the CDR3 DNA reads TGTGCCATCAGGAGCCCAGCCGGGACTAGCGGGAGGGTGAGCACAGATACGCAGTATTTT.

The chain is built from TRBV4-3 and TRBJ1-5; no definite D call. Germline V gives CDR1 LGHNA, CDR2 YSLEER. CDR3 size: 14 residues. V dropped 0 bases and J dropped 5 bases, with 8 bases sitting between them. The CDR3 DNA follows: TGCGCCAGCAGCCAAGATATGGGCGATCAGCCCCAGCATTTT. Translated, it gives CASSQDMGDQPQHF.

The V gene is TRBV9, the J gene TRBJ2-2, with D tentatively TRBD1 (6 bases). CDR1 and CDR2 (germline): SGDLS, YYNGEE. V shed 0 bases and J shed 0 bases, with 12 bases lying between them. The CDR3 extends over 17 amino acids. CDR3: CASSVGDRRTNTGELFF. CDR3 nucleotide sequence: TGTGCCAGCAGCGTAGGAGACAGGAGGACGAACACCGGGGAGCTGTTTTTT.

The rearrangement uses TRBV6-1 and TRBJ2-7; 7 bases are shared with TRBD1. The CDR3 has 14 amino acids. Trimming removed 1 base from V and 3 bases from J; junction bases left unmatched: 3. The germline V gene has CDR1 MNHNS and CDR2 SASEGT. CDR3 nucleotides: TGTGCCAGCAGTGAAGGAGGGGGCGGCTACGAGCAGTACTTC. Translated: CASSEGGGGYEQYF.

This chain links TRBV14 with TRBJ2-3; 9 positions agree with TRBD1. This CDR3 region has 16 residues. Germline CDR1 and CDR2: SGHDN and FVKESK. V gave up 3 bases and J gave up 4 bases; unmatched junction bases: 8. The CDR3, as DNA: TGTGCCAGCAGCCAGTCACAGGGGGCAATATCAGATACGCAGTATTTT. Translated: CASSQSQGAISDTQYF.

Here the CDR3 reads CASSRISGTESYNEQFF. The CDR3 coding sequence is TGTGCCAGCAGCCGTATATCCGGGACCGAATCCTACAATGAGCAGTTCTTC. This sequence joins TRBV7-6 and TRBJ2-1, with D perhaps TRBD1 or TRBD2 (5 bases each). CDR3 length: 17 residues. The ends were cut back, 5 bases at V and 1 base at J, with 18 bases in the middle. Germline loops: CDR1 SGHVS, CDR2 FNYEAQ.

The chain is built from TRBV11-2 and TRBJ1-4; D unclear. V was clipped by 3 bases and J by 8 bases, with 7 bases between them. Germline V gene sequence: CDR1 SGHAT, CDR2 FQNNGV. The CDR3 runs to 12 residues. This chain's CDR3 is CASSFTGEKLFF. The CDR3 DNA reads as TGTGCCAGCAGCTTTACGGGGGAAAAACTGTTTTTT.

The chain uses TRBV29-1 and TRBJ2-1; 11 bases match TRBD2. V was pared by 7 bases and J by 4 bases, with 9 bases of the junction left unmatched. CDR1 is SQVTM, CDR2 ANQGSEA, per germline. The CDR3 contains 15 residues. As DNA, the CDR3 is TGCAGCGGCAAACCAGGGACTAGCGGTTACAATGAGCAGTTCTTC. The encoded protein is CSGKPGTSGYNEQFF.

The chain joins TRBV28 to TRBJ1-1; 7 bases are shared with TRBD1. The germline gives CDR1 MDHEN, CDR2 SYDVKM. This CDR3 is 13 amino acids long. Unmatched junction bases numbered 2, after V lost 3 bases and J lost 4 bases. CDR3 in DNA: TGTGCCAGCAGTTTCACAGGGGCCACTGAAGCTTTCTTT. Protein sequence: CASSFTGATEAFF.

The V and J genes are TRBV2 and TRBJ2-1, with 12 bases aligning to TRBD2. CDR1 is SNHLY and CDR2 is FYNNEI in the germline V gene. The CDR3 is 17 amino acids. CDR3 bases: TGTGCTAGCGTGGAAAACCTAGCGGGAGGGATTCCCAATGAGCAGTTCTTC. The encoded protein is CASVENLAGGIPNEQFF.

The V call is TRBV23-1, the J call TRBJ1-1; D is uncertain. TRBV23-1 carries the ORF label, with uncertain function. The CDR3 loop spans 17 amino acids. Trimming took off 6 bases at V and 2 bases at J, with 22 bases between the two ends. CDR3 amino acids: CASRYEVGFCRNTEAFF. In DNA form, the CDR3 reads TGCGCCAGCAGATATGAAGTGGGTTTTTGCAGAAACACTGAAGCTTTCTTT.

In its sample, this clone was seen a few times. The chain has TRBV7-9 and TRBJ2-5; possibly TRBD2 for D (5 bases). The CDR3 is 15 residues long. Germline V gives CDR1 SEHNR, CDR2 FQNEAQ (reference sequence). V was pared by 2 bases and J by 5 bases, with 15 bases between. CDR3 DNA: TGTGCCAGCAGCTTAAGGAGGACCGAAGGGGAGACCCAGTACTTC. This codes for CASSLRRTEGETQYF. Full variable domain (rest looked up from reference TRBV7-9 and TRBJ2-5): DTGVSQNPRHKITKRGQNVTFRCDPISEHNRLYWYRQTLGQGPEFLTYFQNEAQLEKSRLLSDRFSAERPKGSFSTLEIQRTEQGDSAMYLCASSLRRTEGETQYFGPGTRLLVL.